This section outlines one T cell receptor (beta chain) sequence together with its context. This sequence may be a read error, since a much larger clone differs from it by one base. Time point reported: patch test 3, about 24 weeks after DPC sensitization. The treatment was: therapeutic diphenylcyclopropenone sensitization with weekly scalp DPC. Blood draws preceded each patch test application. This CDR3 has 15 residues. Germline lookup yields CDR1 SGHVS and CDR2 FNYEAQ. Trimming stripped 5 bases from V and 5 bases from J, with 17 bases between. This specimen belongs to a study of human T cells and chemical hapten exposure. Using its own MiXCR run on the RACE reads, TCRdb lists one record per CDR3 protein. The table records some 90,000 distinct CDR3 sequences, approximately 11% of them present only once.

The sample consisted of whole blood, taken in connection with sensitization to the hapten diphenylcyclopropenone (DPC). The receptor comes from a woman aged 30 to 39 with alopecia areata. Some clones in this sample may be carry-over from other donors' samples. The J gene is TRBJ2-3, the V gene TRBV7-6, with D possibly TRBD1 on 7 matching bases. CDR3 sequence reads: CASSPQGGPIDTQYF. The CDR3 DNA is TGTGCCAGCAGCCCCCAGGGGGGCCCCATAGATACGCAGTATTTT.